This T cell receptor (beta chain) came from a study of low-dose radiotherapy and immunotherapy resistance in tumors. A few counts support this clonotype. Possible read error: a much larger clone is one base away. TRAV and TRBV primers primed cDNA for both TCRalpha and TCRbeta. TCR amplification used roughly 18 PCR cycles, a constant-region primer and a V-primer adapter. TCRdb called the reads again in MiXCR, with one record for every CDR3 protein. The sample holds some 40,000 distinct CDR3 sequences, 20% to 25% seen once. Time point defined: after trial treatment. The treatment denotes: LDRT plus nivolumab, ipilimumab, low-dose cyclophosphamide and aspirin (RACIN trial). This receptor was obtained from a female donor with ovarian cancer. The material sequenced was PBMCs, taken after low-dose radiotherapy plus immunotherapy.

CDR3 DNA sequence: TGTGCCAGCTCCGGGGATACCTATTACAATGAGCAGTTCTTC. As protein: CASSGDTYYNEQFF. This chain joins TRBV19 and TRBJ2-1; D might be TRBD2 (5 bases). The germline CDR1 and CDR2 sequences are LNHDA and SQIVND (reference sequence). The CDR3 runs to 14 residues. V lost 9 bases and J lost 4, with 16 bases in between. The full variable domain, completed using reference TRBV19 and TRBJ2-1, is DGGITQSPKYLFRKEGQNVTLSCEQNLNHDAMYWYRQDPGQGLRLIYYSQIVNDFQKGDIAEGYSVSREKKESFPLTVTSAQKNPTAFYLCASSGDTYYNEQFFGPGTRLTVL.